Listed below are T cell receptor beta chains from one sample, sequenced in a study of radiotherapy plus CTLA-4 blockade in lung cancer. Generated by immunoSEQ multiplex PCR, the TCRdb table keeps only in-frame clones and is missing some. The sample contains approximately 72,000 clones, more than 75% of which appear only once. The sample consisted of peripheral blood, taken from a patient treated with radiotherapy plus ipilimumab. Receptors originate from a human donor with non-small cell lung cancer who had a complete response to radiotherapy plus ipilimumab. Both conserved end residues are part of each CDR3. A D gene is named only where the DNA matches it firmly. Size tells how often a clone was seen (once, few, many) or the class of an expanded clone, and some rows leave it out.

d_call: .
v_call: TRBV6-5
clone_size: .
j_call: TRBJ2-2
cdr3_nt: TGTGCCAGCAGTTACTACAGGAACACCGGGGAGCTGTTTTTT
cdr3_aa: CASSYYRNTGELFF

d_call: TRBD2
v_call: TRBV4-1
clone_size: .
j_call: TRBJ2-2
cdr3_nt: TGCGCCAGCAGCCAGGGGGGACTAGCGGGAGTGGGCACCGGGGAGCTGTTTTTT
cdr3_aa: CASSQGGLAGVGTGELFF

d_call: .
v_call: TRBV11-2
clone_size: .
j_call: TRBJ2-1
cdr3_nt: TGTGCCAGCAGCTTATTGGGGGCTGCCTACAATGAGCAGTTCTTC
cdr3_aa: CASSLLGAAYNEQFF

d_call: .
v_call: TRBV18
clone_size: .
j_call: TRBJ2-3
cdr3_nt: TGTGCCAGCTCACCCGGGGACGGAACAGATACGCAGTATTTT
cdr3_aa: CASSPGDGTDTQYF

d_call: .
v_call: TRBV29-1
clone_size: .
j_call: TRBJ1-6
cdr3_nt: TGCAGCGTTATGGAGGGCAGCGATTCACCCCTCCACTTT
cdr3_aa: CSVMEGSDSPLHF

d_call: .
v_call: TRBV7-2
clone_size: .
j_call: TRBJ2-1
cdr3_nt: TGTGCCAGCAGCGCGGAACAGGGTGGGTCCTACAATGAGCAGTTCTTC
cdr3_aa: CASSAEQGGSYNEQFF

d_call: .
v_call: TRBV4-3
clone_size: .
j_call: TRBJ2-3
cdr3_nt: TGCGCCAGCAGCCAAGACGGGCGTTGGAACACAGATACGCAGTATTTT
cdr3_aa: CASSQDGRWNTDTQYF

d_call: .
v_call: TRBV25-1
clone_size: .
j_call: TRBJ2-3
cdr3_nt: TGTGCCAGCAGTGATAGCCCGCCCTGGACGACTAGCACAGATACGCAGTATTTT
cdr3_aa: CASSDSPPWTTSTDTQYF

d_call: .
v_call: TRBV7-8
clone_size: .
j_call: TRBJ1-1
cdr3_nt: TGTGCCAGCAGCTTGTCAGAAACCAACACTGAAGCTTTCTTT
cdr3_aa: CASSLSETNTEAFF

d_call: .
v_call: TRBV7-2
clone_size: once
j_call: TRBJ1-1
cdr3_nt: TGTGCCAGCAGCCCGCCTGCCCCGAAGAACACTGAAGCTTTCTTT
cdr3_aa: CASSPPAPKNTEAFF

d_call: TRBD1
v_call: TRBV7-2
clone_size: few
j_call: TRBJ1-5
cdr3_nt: TGTGCCAGCAGCTTAAGGGGACAGGCAAATCAGCCCCAGCATTTT
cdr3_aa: CASSLRGQANQPQHF

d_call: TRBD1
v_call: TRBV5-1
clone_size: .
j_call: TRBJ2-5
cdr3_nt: TGCGCCAGCAGCTCGCAGGGGGTAGAGACCCAGTACTTC
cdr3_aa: CASSSQGVETQYF

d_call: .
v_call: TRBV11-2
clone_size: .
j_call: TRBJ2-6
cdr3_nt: TGTGCCAGCAGCTTAGGACGCAGTACATTCTCTGGGGCCAACGTCCTGACTTTC
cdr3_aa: CASSLGRSTFSGANVLTF

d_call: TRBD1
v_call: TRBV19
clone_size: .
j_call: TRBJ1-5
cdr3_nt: TGTGCCAGTAGGTCACAGGGGTATAGCAATCAGCCCCAGCATTTT
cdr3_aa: CASRSQGYSNQPQHF

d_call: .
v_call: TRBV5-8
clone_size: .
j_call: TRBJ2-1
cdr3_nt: TGTGCCAGCAGCTTGGTGGTAGCGGATTACAATGAGCAGTTCTTC
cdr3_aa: CASSLVVADYNEQFF

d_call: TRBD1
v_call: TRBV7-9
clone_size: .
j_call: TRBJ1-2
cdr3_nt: TGTGCCAGCAGCGGTACAGGGGGGAAGAACTATGGCTACACCTTC
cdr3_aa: CASSGTGGKNYGYTF

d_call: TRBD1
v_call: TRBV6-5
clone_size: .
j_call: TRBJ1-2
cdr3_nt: TGTGCCAGCGGAAAAGGGGGCGAGTATGGCTACACCTTC
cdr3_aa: CASGKGGEYGYTF

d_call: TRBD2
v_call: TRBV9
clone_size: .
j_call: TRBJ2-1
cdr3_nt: TGTGCCAGCAGCGTAGCGGGTAGCGGGAGGTATGAGCAGTTCTTC
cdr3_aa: CASSVAGSGRYEQFF

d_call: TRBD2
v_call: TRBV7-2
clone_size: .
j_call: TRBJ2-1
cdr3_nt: TGTGCCAGCAGCTTAGAGGGACTAGCGAGCTACAATGAGCAGTTCTTC
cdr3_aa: CASSLEGLASYNEQFF

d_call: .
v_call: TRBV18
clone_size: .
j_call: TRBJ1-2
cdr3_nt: TGTGCCAGCTCACCAACGGGGGGCGGTGGCTACACCTTC
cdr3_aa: CASSPTGGGGYTF

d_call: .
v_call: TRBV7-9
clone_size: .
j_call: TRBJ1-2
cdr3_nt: TGTGCCGGCAGCTTTCCGGGACGCATAAAGGGCTACACCTTC
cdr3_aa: CAGSFPGRIKGYTF

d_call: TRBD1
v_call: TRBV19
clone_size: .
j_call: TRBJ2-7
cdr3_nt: TGTGCCAGTAGTAGGACAGGGGTTTACGAGCAGTACTTC
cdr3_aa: CASSRTGVYEQYF

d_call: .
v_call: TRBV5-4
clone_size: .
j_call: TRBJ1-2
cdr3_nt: TGTGCCAGCAGCCAGCAGGACGGGAACTATGGCTACACCTTC
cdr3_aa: CASSQQDGNYGYTF

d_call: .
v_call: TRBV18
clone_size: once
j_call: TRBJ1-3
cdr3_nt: TGTGCCAGCTCACCGGGGCCAAGGGCCAACTCTGGAAACACCATATATTTT
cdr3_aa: CASSPGPRANSGNTIYF

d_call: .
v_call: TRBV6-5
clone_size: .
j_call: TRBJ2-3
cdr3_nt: TGTGCCAGCAGCTCCGGGGGCGGGAGCCCAGATACGCAGTATTTT
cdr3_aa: CASSSGGGSPDTQYF

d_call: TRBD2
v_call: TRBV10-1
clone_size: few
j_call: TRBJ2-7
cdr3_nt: TGCGCCAGCAGCCGGGGGGTGACCTACGAGCAGTACTTC
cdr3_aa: CASSRGVTYEQYF

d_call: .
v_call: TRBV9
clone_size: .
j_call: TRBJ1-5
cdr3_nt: TGTGCCAGCAGCCCCCAGGCCCCGGGTAGCAATCAGCCCCAGCATTTT
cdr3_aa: CASSPQAPGSNQPQHF

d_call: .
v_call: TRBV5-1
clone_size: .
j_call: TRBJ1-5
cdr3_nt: TGCGCCAGCAGCTTGTGGGGAGGGGCTCAGCCCCAGCATTTT
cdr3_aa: CASSLWGGAQPQHF